The source of this TCR beta chain is a study of regulatory T cells in long-lasting Graves disease. The wider study: Newly diagnosed Graves' patients had under 3 months of antithyroid drugs.

V lost 6 bases, J lost 2 bases, and 10 bases lay in between. The germline V gene encodes CDR1 SGHRS and CDR2 YFSETQ. The CDR3 contains 13 residues. TCR beta libraries were built with iRepertoire HTBI primers and Arm-PCR of CDR3 regions. Using its own MiXCR run on the multiplex PCR reads, TCRdb lists one record per CDR3 protein. The sample carries fewer than 350,000 distinct CDR3 sequences, roughly 18% recorded once. The time point denotes: newly diagnosed GD, antithyroid drugs for less than 3 months. The TCR library was prepared using RNA isolated from PBMCs. Here the sequenced sample was peripheral blood mononuclear cells (PBMCs), taken at new diagnosis, from a patient treated with antithyroid drugs. This chain joins TRBV5-1 and TRBJ2-3; no clear D. The clonotype originates from a female donor with Graves disease. Here the CDR3 reads CASNGLSTDTQYF. The CDR3 DNA reads TGCGCCAGCAATGGTCTTTCCACAGATACGCAGTATTTT.